Below are 17 T cell receptor beta chains sequenced from a single sample in a study of molecular identifiers for immune sequencing clone quantification. TCRdb reprocessed the PCR reads with MiXCR, giving one entry per CDR3 protein. The sample gives 85,000 to 100,000 distinct CDR3 sequences, 20% to 25% of which show up once; 0.94% is in the top ten. Sequencing was carried out using naive CD8+ T cells from blood, with Jurkat cell RNA spiked in. Sample subset: FACS-sorted CD8+CD4-CCR7+CD45RA+ naive T cells. Source of these receptors: a human donor in good health. Some libraries in this study had Jurkat cell RNA spiked in.

With regard to this clonotype: Relative to the germline gene, one junction end is altered; a read error may explain this. The chain employs TRBV3-1 and TRBJ2-5; 11 bases map to TRBD2. This CDR3 spans 16 amino acids. Germline V lookup: CDR1 LGHDT, CDR2 YNNKEL (reference sequence). The CDR3 coding sequence is TGTGCCAGCAGCCATATACTAGCGGGGGCTCAAGAGTCCCAGTACTTC. This translates into CASSHILAGAQESQYF.

To note about this clonotype: Being one base from a much bigger clone, this may be a read error. The rearrangement links TRBV27 to TRBJ2-7, with 12 nucleotides matching TRBD2. CDR3 length: 14 amino acids. CDR1 is MNHEY and CDR2 is SMNVEV in the germline V gene (reference sequence). The V segment lost 7 bases and the J segment 7 bases; nucleotides outside the gene matches: 8. CDR3 amino acids: CASKLTSGSEEQYF. The DNA for the CDR3 is TGTGCCAGCAAACTGACTAGCGGGAGCGAGGAGCAGTACTTC.

This clonotype occurred many times. The chain couples TRBV10-2 to TRBJ2-7; the D is unclear. Germline CDR1 reads WSHSY; CDR2 reads SAAADI. This CDR3 has 13 residues. Deletions cut 0 bases from V and 4 bases from J, with 7 bases between. CDR3 loop: CASSESGQYEQYF. The CDR3 DNA reads TGCGCCAGCAGTGAGTCGGGTCAGTACGAGCAGTACTTC.

This clonotype has ten or more counts. The V call is TRBV12-3 or TRBV12-4, the J call TRBJ2-7; D uncertain. This CDR3 spans 13 amino acids. The ends were cut back, 2 bases at V and 3 bases at J, with 8 bases in the middle. The CDR3 region has the DNA TGTGCCAGCAGTTTAACGGCCGGCTACGAGCAGTACTTC. The encoded protein is CASSLTAGYEQYF.

The CDR3: CASGQSYEQYF. CDR3 DNA sequence: TGTGCCAGTGGACAGTCCTACGAGCAGTACTTC. J is TRBJ2-7 and V is TRBV11-2; D may be TRBD1 (6 bases). The CDR3 runs 11 residues. V was pared by 9 bases and J by 1 base, with 7 bases between. Germline V gene data show CDR1 as SGHAT and CDR2 as FQNNGV.

The rearrangement uses TRBV28 and TRBJ1-5; no definite D call. The germline V gene encodes CDR1 MDHEN and CDR2 SYDVKM. Trimming pared 2 bases from V and 9 bases from J, leaving 8 bases between. There are 12 residues in the CDR3. The CDR3 spells CASSLGFRPQHF. The CDR3 DNA follows: TGTGCCAGCAGTTTAGGGTTCAGGCCCCAGCATTTT.

The gene calls are TRBV7-9 and TRBJ2-2; D is uncertain. Germline V gene data show CDR1 as SEHNR and CDR2 as FQNEAQ (reference sequence). The CDR3 sequence is 13 residues long. V lost 4 bases and J 4 bases, leaving 7 bases between the germline ends. Here the CDR3 DNA reads TGTGCCAGCAGCTCGGAACTCACCGGGGAGCTGTTTTTT. Translating gives CASSSELTGELFF.

This clonotype was seen many times. DNA for the CDR3: TGCGCCAGCAGCTTGGAGGGCGGGGGGGCCACAGATACGCAGTATTTT. Its translation: CASSLEGGGATDTQYF. The genes are TRBV5-1 and TRBJ2-3, with 9 bases that match TRBD2. CDR3 length: 16 amino acids. Germline CDR1 and CDR2: SGHRS and YFSETQ. The junction had 4 bases not matched to a gene; V was cut back by 0 bases and J by 2 bases.

The table lists this clonotype with many counts. This chain uses TRBV6-2 or TRBV6-3 with TRBJ1-5; no clear D gene. The germline gives CDR1 MNHEY, CDR2 SVGEGT. Deletions cut 7 bases from V and 6 bases from J, with 13 bases between. The CDR3 is 13 residues long. The CDR3 DNA reads TGTGCCAGCAACCTAGGTCCCGGTCAGCCCCAGCATTTT. Its translation: CASNLGPGQPQHF.

This clonotype appeared once. A read error may be the cause here, since a much bigger clone is one base away. The rearrangement joins TRBV29-1 to TRBJ2-2; D unclear. This CDR3 spans 12 amino acids. Trimming left V 5 bases short and J 5 bases short, with 9 bases between. CDR1 and CDR2 from the germline V gene are SQVTM and ANQGSEA. The CDR3 loop is CSVWLDTGELFF. The CDR3 nucleotides are TGCAGCGTTTGGCTAGATACCGGGGAGCTGTTTTTT.

Comments on this clonotype: This may be a read error, as it is one base from a much larger clone. The chain couples TRBV7-9 to TRBJ2-3, with unresolved D. V was cut by 11 bases and J by 1 base, with 13 bases left in between. The germline V gene has CDR1 SEHNR and CDR2 FQNEAQ (reference sequence). This CDR3 comprises 13 residues. The CDR3 DNA is TGTGCCCCTATGCCCCCCCGCACAGATACGCAGTATTTT. Encoded protein: CAPMPPRTDTQYF.

Concerning this clonotype: A much larger clone differs by one base, so this may be a read error. The chain joins TRBV27 to TRBJ1-1; unclear D gene. The length of the CDR3 is 14 residues. From germline, CDR1 is MNHEY and CDR2 SMNVEV (reference sequence). Between the trimmed V and J ends, which lost 6 bases and 1 base, there was a span of 12 bases. For the CDR3, the DNA is TGTGCCAGCAGAGCGTCACCTGAGAACACTGAAGCTTTCTTT. Residues: CASRASPENTEAFF.

For this clonotype: A read error may be the cause here, since a much bigger clone is one base away. This chain connects TRBV20-1 to TRBJ1-1; 7 bases are a match to TRBD1. The germline V gene encodes CDR1 DFQATT and CDR2 SNEGSKA (reference sequence). The CDR3 has 13 amino acids. CDR3 protein: CSARGTANTDAFF. CDR3 sequence (DNA): TGCAGTGCTAGGGGGACAGCGAACACTGACGCTTTCTTT.

The sample holds many counts of this clonotype. The chain recombines TRBV20-1 with TRBJ2-1; D is perhaps TRBD2 (5 bases). V shed 6 bases and J shed 0 bases, with 15 bases lying between them. The germline CDR1 and CDR2 sequences are DFQATT and SNEGSKA (reference sequence). CDR3 length: 15 residues. CDR3 in amino acids: CSALVSGSSYNEQFF. In nucleotides, the CDR3 is TGCAGTGCCCTGGTATCGGGAAGCTCCTACAATGAGCAGTTCTTC.

Note on this clonotype: This may be a read error: a much more frequent sequence differs by one nucleotide. The CDR3 does not close with the conserved phenylalanine or tryptophan, likely indicating a read error. The rearrangement links TRBV4-3 to TRBJ2-7; D is unresolved. The germline gives CDR1 LGHNA, CDR2 YSLEER. This CDR3 has 13 residues. V was trimmed by 4 bases and J by 5 bases, leaving 12 bases between them. The CDR3 sequence: CASSPGVLDEQYL. The CDR3 DNA sequence: TGCGCCAGCAGCCCTGGTGTTCTAGACGAGCAGTACCTC.

This clonotype was seen a handful of times. A single base separates this from a much larger clone, so it may be a read error. The chain has TRBV7-6 and TRBJ2-5; D gene uncertain. This CDR3 spans 14 amino acids. The germline gives CDR1 SGHVS, CDR2 FNYEAQ. The CDR3 sequence is CASSLALDLEAQYF. As DNA, the CDR3 is TGTGCCAGCAGCTTAGCGCTTGATTTAGAGGCCCAGTACTTC.

As to this clonotype: This may stem from a read error, because a much larger clone lies one nucleotide away. The V and J genes are TRBV12-3 or TRBV12-4 and TRBJ2-7, with D hard to call. V was pared by 4 bases and J by 5 bases, with 12 bases between. This CDR3 is built from 13 residues. The CDR3 region has the DNA TGTGCCAGCAGTTATAGCAGTGTCGACGAGCAGTACTTC. Translation gives CASSYSSVDEQYF.